This TCR beta chain was obtained from a study of OX40 agonist ivuxolimab in advanced cancers. Study at large: As their treatment, patients were administered ivuxolimab, an agonistic anti-OX40 (CD134) antibody. Hepatocellular carcinoma, melanoma, renal cell or head and neck cancer affected the dose-escalation patients. Study-level results: Nonresponders, in some cases, also had low normalized T-cell clonal expansion.

Profiled with immunoSEQ multiplex PCR; TCRdb holds only in-frame clones, not every one. The sample holds approximately 71,000 clones, 84% seen once. On this clone itself: The antigen is undetermined.

The sample in question was CD4+ or CD8+ T cells sorted from blood, obtained in a trial of the OX40 agonist ivuxolimab. This clonotype was sampled from an adult with an advanced solid tumor such as melanoma, head and neck, liver or kidney cancer.

The CDR3 DNA reads as TGTGCCAGCAGCTTGGGGCAGGGGAAGGAGACCCAGTACTTC. The encoded protein is CASSLGQGKETQYF. This chain uses TRBV5-4 with TRBJ2-5; D is perhaps TRBD1 (6 bases). The V end was cut by 0 bases, the J end by 5 bases, with 11 bases between. The germline V gene has CDR1 SGHNT and CDR2 YYREEE (reference sequence). CDR3 size: 14 residues.